This TCR beta chain was found in a study of blood T cell repertoires in COVID-19. In the study overall: COVID-19 samples, acute and convalescent, were from the United States, Italy and Spain.

The data were produced by immunoSEQ multiplex PCR, yet TCRdb's version contains in-frame clones alone and is incomplete. The repertoire holds approximately 82,000 clones, with 80% to 90% as singletons. This TCR came from a human donor in a cohort sampled during active COVID-19. The sample comprised peripheral blood.

CDR3 loop: CASSPRKSSNQHF. CDR3 bases: TGTGCCAGCTCCCCGAGAAAGTCCTCCAACCAGCATTTT. The V and J genes are TRBV18 and TRBJ1-5; D gene uncertain. Germline CDR1 KGHSH, CDR2 LQKENI. Trimming removed 6 bases from V and 12 bases from J, with 18 bases in between. The CDR3 has 13 amino acids.